The clone carrying this T cell receptor beta chain was seen at least ten times. Its antigen is undetermined. Produced via immunoSEQ multiplex PCR; TCRdb's table is partial and in-frame only. The table lists under 80,000 clones, around 80% of them singletons, with 1.1% in the top ten. This record belongs to a study of OX40 agonist ivuxolimab in advanced cancers. Overall study findings and caveats: The study found that CD8+ T cells averaged more expanded clones than CD4+.

Between the trimmed V and J ends, which lost 7 bases and 3 bases, there was a span of 17 bases. The germline CDR1 and CDR2 sequences are SQVTM and ANQGSEA. This CDR3 has 14 residues. This chain links TRBV29-1 with TRBJ2-3, with TRBD2 as a possible D gene (6 bases). This TCR was sampled from an adult with an advanced solid tumor such as melanoma, head and neck, liver or kidney cancer. Sequenced material: CD4+ or CD8+ T cells sorted from blood, taken in a trial of the OX40 agonist ivuxolimab. Written as DNA, the CDR3 is TGCAGCGCCTCTCTCGGGGCGGGGACAGATACGCAGTATTTT. Translating gives CSASLGAGTDTQYF.